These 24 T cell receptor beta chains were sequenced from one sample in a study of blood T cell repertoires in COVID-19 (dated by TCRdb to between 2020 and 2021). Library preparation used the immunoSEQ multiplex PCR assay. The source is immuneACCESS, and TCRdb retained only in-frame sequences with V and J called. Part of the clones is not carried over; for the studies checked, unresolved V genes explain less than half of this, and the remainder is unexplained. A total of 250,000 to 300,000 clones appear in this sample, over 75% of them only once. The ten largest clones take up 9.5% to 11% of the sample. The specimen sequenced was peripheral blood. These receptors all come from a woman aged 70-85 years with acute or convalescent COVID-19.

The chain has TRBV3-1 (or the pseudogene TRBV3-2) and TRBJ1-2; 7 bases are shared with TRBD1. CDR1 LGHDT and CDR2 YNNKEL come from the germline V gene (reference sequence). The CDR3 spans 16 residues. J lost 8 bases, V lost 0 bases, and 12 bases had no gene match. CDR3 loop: CASSQEYVRGRKGYTF. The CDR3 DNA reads TGTGCCAGCAGCCAAGAATATGTAAGGGGGCGTAAAGGCTACACCTTC.

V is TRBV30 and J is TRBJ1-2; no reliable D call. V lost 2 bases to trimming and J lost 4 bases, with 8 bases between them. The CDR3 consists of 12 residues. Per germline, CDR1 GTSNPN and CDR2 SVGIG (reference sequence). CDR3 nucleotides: TGTGCCTGGAGTCCAGGAACCTATGGCTACACCTTC. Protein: CAWSPGTYGYTF.

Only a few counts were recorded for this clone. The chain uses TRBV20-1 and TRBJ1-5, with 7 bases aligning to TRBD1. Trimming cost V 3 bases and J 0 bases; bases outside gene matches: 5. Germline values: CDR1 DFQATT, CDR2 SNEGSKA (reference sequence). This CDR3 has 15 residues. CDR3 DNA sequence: TGCAGTGCTAGTCAAGGGGGCTATAGCAATCAGCCCCAGCATTTT. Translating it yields CSASQGGYSNQPQHF.

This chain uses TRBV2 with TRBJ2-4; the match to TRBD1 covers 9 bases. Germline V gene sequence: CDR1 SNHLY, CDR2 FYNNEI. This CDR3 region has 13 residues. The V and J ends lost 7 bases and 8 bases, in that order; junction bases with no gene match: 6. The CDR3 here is CASKRGQGYIQYF. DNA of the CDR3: TGTGCCAGCAAAAGGGGACAGGGATACATTCAGTACTTC.

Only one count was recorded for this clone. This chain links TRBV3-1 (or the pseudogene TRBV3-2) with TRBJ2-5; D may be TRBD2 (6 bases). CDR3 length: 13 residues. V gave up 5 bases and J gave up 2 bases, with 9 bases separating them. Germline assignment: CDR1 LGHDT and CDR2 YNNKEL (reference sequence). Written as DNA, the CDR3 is TGTGCCAGCAGCAACCGGGGGCAAGAGACCCAGTACTTC. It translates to CASSNRGQETQYF.

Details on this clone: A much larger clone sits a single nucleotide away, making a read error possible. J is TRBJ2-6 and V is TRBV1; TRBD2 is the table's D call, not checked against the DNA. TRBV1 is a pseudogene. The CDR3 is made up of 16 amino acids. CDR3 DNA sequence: TGCACCAGCAGCCCCTTTAGCGGCTCTGGGACCAACGTCCTGACTTTC. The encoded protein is CTSSPFSGSGTNVLTF.

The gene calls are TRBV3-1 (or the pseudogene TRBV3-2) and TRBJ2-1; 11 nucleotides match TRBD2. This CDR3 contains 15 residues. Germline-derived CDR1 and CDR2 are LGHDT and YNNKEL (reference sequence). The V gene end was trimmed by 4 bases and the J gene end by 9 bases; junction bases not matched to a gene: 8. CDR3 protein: CASSPVAGGGTEQFF. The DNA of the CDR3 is TGTGCCAGCAGCCCAGTAGCGGGGGGGGGAACTGAGCAGTTCTTC.

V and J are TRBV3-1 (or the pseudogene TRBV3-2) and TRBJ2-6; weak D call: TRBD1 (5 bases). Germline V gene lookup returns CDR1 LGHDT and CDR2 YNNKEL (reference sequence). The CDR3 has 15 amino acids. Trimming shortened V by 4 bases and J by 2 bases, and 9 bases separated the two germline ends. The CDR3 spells CASSLTRAGANVLTF. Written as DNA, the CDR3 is TGTGCCAGCAGCCTGACCAGGGCTGGGGCCAACGTCCTGACTTTC.

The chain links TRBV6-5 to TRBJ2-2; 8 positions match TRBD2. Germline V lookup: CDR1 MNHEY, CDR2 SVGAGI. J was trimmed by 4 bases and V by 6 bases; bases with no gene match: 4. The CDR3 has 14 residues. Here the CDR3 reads CASRPGGRTGELFF. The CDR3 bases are TGTGCCAGCAGGCCGGGGGGGCGCACCGGGGAGCTGTTTTTT.

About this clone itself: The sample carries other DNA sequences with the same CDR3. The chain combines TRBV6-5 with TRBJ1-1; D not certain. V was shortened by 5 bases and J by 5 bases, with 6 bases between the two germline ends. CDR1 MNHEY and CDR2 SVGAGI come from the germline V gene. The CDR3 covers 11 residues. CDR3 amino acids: CASSRDTEAFF. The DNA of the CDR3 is TGTGCCAGCAGTCGGGATACTGAAGCTTTCTTT.

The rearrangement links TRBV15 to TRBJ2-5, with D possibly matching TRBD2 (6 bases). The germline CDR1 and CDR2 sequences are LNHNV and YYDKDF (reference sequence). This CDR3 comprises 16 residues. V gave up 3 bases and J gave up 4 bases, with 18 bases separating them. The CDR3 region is CATSRKSGTQLETQYF. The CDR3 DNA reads TGTGCCACCAGCAGGAAATCCGGGACTCAACTAGAGACCCAGTACTTC. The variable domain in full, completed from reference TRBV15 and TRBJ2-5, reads DAMVIQNPRYQVTQFGKPVTLSCSQTLNHNVMYWYQQKSSQAPKLLFHYYDKDFNNEADTPDNFQSRRPNTSFCFLDIRSPGLGDTAMYLCATSRKSGTQLETQYFGPGTRLLVL.

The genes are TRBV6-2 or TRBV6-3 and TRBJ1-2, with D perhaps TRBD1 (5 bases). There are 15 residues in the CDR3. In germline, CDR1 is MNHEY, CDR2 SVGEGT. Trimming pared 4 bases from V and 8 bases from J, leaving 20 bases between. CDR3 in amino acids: CASSSPSQGGRGYTF. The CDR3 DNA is TGTGCCAGCAGTTCGCCCTCCCAGGGAGGTAGGGGCTACACCTTC.

Written as DNA, the CDR3 is TGTGCCAGCGGGCAGGGATTCGGCTACACCTTC. As protein: CASGQGFGYTF. The chain employs TRBV5-6 and TRBJ1-2, with D possibly being TRBD1 (5 bases). This CDR3 spans 11 amino acids. Deletions cut 7 bases from V and 8 bases from J, with 12 bases between. Germline V gene data show CDR1 as SGHDT and CDR2 as YYEEEE.

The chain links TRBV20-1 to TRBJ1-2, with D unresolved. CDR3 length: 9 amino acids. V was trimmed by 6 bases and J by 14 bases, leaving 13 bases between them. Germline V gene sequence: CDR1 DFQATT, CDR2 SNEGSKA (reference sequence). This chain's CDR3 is CSAGLAGTF. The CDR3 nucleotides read TGCAGTGCGGGTCTCGCGGGGACCTTC.

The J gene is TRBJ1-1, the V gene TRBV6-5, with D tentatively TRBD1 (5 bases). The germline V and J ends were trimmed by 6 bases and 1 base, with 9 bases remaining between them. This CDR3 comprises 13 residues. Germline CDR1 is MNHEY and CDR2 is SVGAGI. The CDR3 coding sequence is TGTGCCAGCAGAGACGACAGGAACACTGAAGCTTTCTTT. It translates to CASRDDRNTEAFF.

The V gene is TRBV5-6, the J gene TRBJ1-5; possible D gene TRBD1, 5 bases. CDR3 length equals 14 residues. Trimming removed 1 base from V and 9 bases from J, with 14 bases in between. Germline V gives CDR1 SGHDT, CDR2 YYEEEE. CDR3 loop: CASSLWAGRTPQHF. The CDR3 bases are TGTGCCAGCAGCTTGTGGGCAGGGAGGACGCCCCAGCATTTT. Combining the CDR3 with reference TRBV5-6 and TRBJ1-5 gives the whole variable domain DAGVTQSPTHLIKTRGQQVTLRCSPKSGHDTVSWYQQALGQGPQFIFQYYEEEERQRGNFPDRFSGHQFPNYSSELNVNALLLGDSALYLCASSLWAGRTPQHFGDGTRLSIL.

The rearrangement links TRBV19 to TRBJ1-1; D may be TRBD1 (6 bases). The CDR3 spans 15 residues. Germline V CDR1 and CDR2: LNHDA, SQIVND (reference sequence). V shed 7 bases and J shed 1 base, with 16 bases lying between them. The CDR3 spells CASTKGGARNTEAFF. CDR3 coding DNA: TGTGCCAGTACCAAGGGGGGGGCTCGGAACACTGAAGCTTTCTTT.

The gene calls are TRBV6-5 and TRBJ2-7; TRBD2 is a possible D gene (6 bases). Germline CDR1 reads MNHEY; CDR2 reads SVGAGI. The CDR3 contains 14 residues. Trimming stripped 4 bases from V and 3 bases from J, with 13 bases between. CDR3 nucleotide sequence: TGTGCCAGCAGTTTGAGAGCGGGTCTCTACGAGCAGTACTTC. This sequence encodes CASSLRAGLYEQYF.

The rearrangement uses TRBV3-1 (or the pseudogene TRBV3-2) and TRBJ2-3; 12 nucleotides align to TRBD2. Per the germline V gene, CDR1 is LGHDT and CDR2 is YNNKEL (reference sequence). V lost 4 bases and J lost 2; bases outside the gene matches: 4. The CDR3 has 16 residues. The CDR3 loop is CASSLGTSGLTDTQYF. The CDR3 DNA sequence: TGTGCCAGCAGCCTCGGGACTAGCGGGCTCACAGATACGCAGTATTTT.

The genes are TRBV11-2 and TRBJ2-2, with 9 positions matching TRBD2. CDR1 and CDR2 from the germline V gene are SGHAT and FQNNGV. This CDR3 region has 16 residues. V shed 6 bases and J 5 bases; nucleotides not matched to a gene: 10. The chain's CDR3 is CASRENSGGGTGELFF. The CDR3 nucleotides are TGTGCCAGCAGAGAGAATAGCGGGGGAGGGACCGGGGAGCTGTTTTTT.

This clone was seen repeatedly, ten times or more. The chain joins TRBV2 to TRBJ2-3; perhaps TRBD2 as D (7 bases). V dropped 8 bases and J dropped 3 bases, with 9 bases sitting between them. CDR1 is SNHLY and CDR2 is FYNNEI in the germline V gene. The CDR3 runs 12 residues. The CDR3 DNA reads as TGTGCCAGCGCGGGGGCAACAGATACGCAGTATTTT. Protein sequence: CASAGATDTQYF.

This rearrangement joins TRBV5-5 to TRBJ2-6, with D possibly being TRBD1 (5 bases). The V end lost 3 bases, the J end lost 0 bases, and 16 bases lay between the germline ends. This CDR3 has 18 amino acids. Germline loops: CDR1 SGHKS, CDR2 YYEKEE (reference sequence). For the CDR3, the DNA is TGTGCCAGCAGCTCAGGGATTTTAATCCGCTCTGGGGCCAACGTCCTGACTTTC. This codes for CASSSGILIRSGANVLTF.

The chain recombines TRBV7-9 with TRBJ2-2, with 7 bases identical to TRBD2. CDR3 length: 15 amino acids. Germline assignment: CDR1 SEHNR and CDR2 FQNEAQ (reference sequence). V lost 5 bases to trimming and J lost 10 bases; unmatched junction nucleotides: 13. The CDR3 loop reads CASSATRGEAKELFF. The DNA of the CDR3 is TGTGCCAGCAGCGCCACACGGGGGGAAGCGAAGGAGCTGTTTTTT. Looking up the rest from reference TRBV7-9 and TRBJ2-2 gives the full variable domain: DTGVSQNPRHKITKRGQNVTFRCDPISEHNRLYWYRQTLGQGPEFLTYFQNEAQLEKSRLLSDRFSAERPKGSFSTLEIQRTEQGDSAMYLCASSATRGEAKELFFGEGSRLTVL.

CDR3 residues: CASSHYLDTGWQETQYF. The CDR3, as DNA: TGTGCCAGCAGCCATTACTTGGATACAGGGTGGCAAGAGACCCAGTACTTC. The chain has TRBV7-6 and TRBJ2-5; the D gene is possibly TRBD1 (6 bases). Germline lookup yields CDR1 SGHVS and CDR2 FNYEAQ. This CDR3 is 17 amino acids long. V was pared by 5 bases and J by 2 bases, with 21 bases between.